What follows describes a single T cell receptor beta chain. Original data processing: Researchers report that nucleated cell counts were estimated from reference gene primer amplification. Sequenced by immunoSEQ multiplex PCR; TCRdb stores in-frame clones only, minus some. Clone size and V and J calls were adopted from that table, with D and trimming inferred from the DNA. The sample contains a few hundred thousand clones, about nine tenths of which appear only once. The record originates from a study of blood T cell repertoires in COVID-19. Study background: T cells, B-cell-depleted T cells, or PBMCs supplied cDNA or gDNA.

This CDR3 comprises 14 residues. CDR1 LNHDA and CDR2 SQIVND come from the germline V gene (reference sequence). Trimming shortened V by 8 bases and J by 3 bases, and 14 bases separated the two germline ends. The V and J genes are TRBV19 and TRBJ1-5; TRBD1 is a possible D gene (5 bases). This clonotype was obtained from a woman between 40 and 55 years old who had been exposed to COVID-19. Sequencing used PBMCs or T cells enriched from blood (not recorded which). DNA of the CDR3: TGTGCCAGTGTTCAGGGCGCGTCCAATCAGCCCCAGCATTTT. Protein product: CASVQGASNQPQHF.